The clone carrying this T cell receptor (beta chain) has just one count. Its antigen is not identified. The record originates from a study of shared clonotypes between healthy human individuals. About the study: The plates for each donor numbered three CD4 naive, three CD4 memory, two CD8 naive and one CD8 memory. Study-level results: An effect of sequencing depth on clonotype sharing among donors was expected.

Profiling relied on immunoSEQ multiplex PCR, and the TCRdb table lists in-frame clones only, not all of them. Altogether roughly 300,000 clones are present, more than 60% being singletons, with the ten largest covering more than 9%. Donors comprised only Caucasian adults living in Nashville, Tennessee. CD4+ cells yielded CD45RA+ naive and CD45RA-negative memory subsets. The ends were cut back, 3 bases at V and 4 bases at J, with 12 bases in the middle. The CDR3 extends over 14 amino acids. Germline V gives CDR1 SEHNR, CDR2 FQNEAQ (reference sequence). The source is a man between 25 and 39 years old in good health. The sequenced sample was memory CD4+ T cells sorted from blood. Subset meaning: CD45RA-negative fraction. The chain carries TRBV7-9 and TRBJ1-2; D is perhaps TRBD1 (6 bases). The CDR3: CASSFGQGSYGYTF. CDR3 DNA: TGTGCCAGCAGCTTTGGGCAGGGGAGCTATGGCTACACCTTC.